This T cell receptor (beta chain) was sequenced in a study of T cells in Graves' hyperthyroidism and ophthalmopathy. About the research overall: Sampling of peripheral blood happened at initial diagnosis, prior to any treatment. Study-level results: Clonotypes that were expanded in thyroid above 0.001 mostly appeared in blood too. A model using 13 V-J features told ophthalmopathy apart from stable hyperthyroidism.

This clonotype was detected a few times. Antigen unknown. TCR beta CDR3 sequences were amplified from RNA transcripts. When the TCR CDR3 underwent first-round RT-PCR, the HTBI primer set was used. In TCRdb, the multiplex PCR reads were re-called with MiXCR into one record per CDR3 protein. The repertoire holds around 520,000 distinct CDR3 sequences, with 14% as singletons. V lost 7 bases and J 2 bases, leaving 11 bases between the germline ends. The CDR3 has 12 amino acids. Germline assignment: CDR1 SQVTM and CDR2 ANQGSEA. Sequencing used blood. The chain joins TRBV29-1 to TRBJ1-1, with D tentatively TRBD1 (6 bases). The clonotype was recovered from a woman under 30 with Graves' hyperthyroidism. The CDR3 protein is CSAGQTNTEAFF. For the CDR3, the DNA is TGCAGCGCTGGACAGACAAACACTGAAGCTTTCTTT.